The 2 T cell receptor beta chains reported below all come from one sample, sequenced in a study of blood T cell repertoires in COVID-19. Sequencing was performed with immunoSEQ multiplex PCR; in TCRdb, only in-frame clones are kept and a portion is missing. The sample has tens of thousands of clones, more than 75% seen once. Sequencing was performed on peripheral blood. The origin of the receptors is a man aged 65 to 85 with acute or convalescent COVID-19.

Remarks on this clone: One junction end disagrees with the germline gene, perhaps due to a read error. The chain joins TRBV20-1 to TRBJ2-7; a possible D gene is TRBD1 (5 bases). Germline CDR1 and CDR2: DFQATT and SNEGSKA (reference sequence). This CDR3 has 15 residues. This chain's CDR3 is CSASAIRTPSNEQYF. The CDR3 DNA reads TGCAGTGCTAGTGCGATACGGACACCCTCCAACGAGCAGTACTTC.

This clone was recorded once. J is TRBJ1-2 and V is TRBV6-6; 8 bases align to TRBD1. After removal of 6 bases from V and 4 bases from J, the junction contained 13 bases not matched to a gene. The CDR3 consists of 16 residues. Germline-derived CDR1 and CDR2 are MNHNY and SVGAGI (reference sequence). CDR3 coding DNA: TGTGCCAGCAGCCAAAAAAAAGGGACAGGTGGCTATGGCTACACCTTC. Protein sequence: CASSQKKGTGGYGYTF.